This TCR beta chain was observed in a study of T cell clonotyping in hematopoietic cell transplantation. The study's findings and limits: Cells were unsorted, so CD4 and CD8 contributions were not separated.

V lost 1 base and J 0 bases, leaving 4 bases between the germline ends. The CDR3 is 13 amino acids. The germline V gene has CDR1 MDHEN and CDR2 SYDVKM. Turning to this clone: Its antigen remains unknown.

The repertoire was sequenced with immunoSEQ multiplex PCR; TCRdb's copy has only in-frame clones and lacks some. The top ten hold roughly 15% of the sample, which has about 9,400 clones, about 79% seen once. The sample consisted of PBMCs, taken 180 days after allogeneic stem cell transplant. The receptor was isolated from a male patient between 40 and 49 years old who had an allogeneic stem cell transplant from a related donor, so the T cells may come from the graft donor. Some clones in this sample may be carry-over from other donors' samples. The V and J genes are TRBV28 and TRBJ2-7; D is uncertain. Written as DNA, the CDR3 is TGTGCCAGCAGTTTATCGGTCTCCTACGAGCAGTACTTC. As protein: CASSLSVSYEQYF. Based on the CDR3 plus reference TRBV28 and TRBJ2-7, the full variable domain is DVKVTQSSRYLVKRTGEKVFLECVQDMDHENMFWYRQDPGLGLRLIYFSYDVKMKEKGDIPEGYSVSREKKERFSLILESASTNQTSMYLCASSLSVSYEQYFGPGTRLTVT.